This T cell receptor (beta chain) was found in a study of blood T cell repertoires in COVID-19. Methods used by the authors: Amplification of reference gene primers provided the estimated nucleated cell counts. The repertoire was sequenced with immunoSEQ multiplex PCR; TCRdb's copy has only in-frame clones and lacks some. D and trimming come from the DNA, and the V and J calls and clone size come from that table. The sample holds approximately 64,000 clones, approximately 88% seen once. The V segment lost 3 bases and the J segment 5 bases; nucleotides outside the gene matches: 10. In germline, CDR1 is SGHRS, CDR2 YFSETQ. The CDR3 is 15 amino acids. Seattle-derived patients entered the study during active infection and were followed longitudinally.

The V call is TRBV5-1, the J call TRBJ2-5; 7 bases are shared with TRBD1. The sequence was obtained from an older woman with COVID-19, enrolled during active disease. Sequencing was done on a sample of peripheral blood. CDR3 bases: TGCGCCAGCAGCTCCACCGGGACAGCGAGCGAGACCCAGTACTTC. Translation: CASSSTGTASETQYF.